This entry lists 2 T cell receptor beta chains sequenced from one sample in a study of human T cells and chemical hapten exposure. Specified time point: healthy volunteer bleed at 2 weeks. It was from unfractionated whole blood that total RNA was extracted. TCRdb reprocessed the RACE reads with MiXCR, giving one entry per CDR3 protein. The sample has roughly 48,000 distinct CDR3 sequences, 3.5% to 5% seen once. The specimen was whole blood. The origin of the receptors is a human donor in good health. Some clones in this sample may be carry-over from other donors' samples.

The chain joins TRBV20-1 to TRBJ2-5; TRBD1 matches 10 bases. Trimming took 1 base from V and 1 from J; bases not matched to a gene: 3. The germline CDR1 and CDR2 sequences are DFQATT and SNEGSKA (reference sequence). CDR3 length: 15 residues. The CDR3 spells CSARAGQGSQETQYF. CDR3 nucleotides: TGCAGTGCTAGAGCGGGACAGGGGAGCCAAGAGACCCAGTACTTC.

This clonotype was detected many times. The CDR3 loop is CSASRQGGTEAFF. The CDR3 nucleotides are TGCAGTGCCTCTCGACAGGGAGGGACTGAAGCTTTCTTT. The chain uses TRBV20-1 and TRBJ1-1; 7 positions agree with TRBD1. Germline values: CDR1 DFQATT, CDR2 SNEGSKA (reference sequence). The CDR3 has 13 amino acids. Trimming at V came to 6 bases and at J to 5 bases, leaving 9 bases not matched to a gene.